The rows below give T cell receptor beta chains drawn from one sample of a study of T cells in Graves' hyperthyroidism and ophthalmopathy. Each CDR3 protein is one row after TCRdb ran MiXCR on the multiplex PCR reads. The sample carries fewer than 450,000 distinct CDR3 sequences, roughly 15% recorded once. Input material: blood. The receptors were gathered from a woman in her sixties with Graves' ophthalmopathy. Both conserved end residues are part of each CDR3. Each record gives: D gene, J gene, V gene, clone size, CDR3 DNA, CDR3 protein. A D gene is named only where the DNA matches it firmly. Clone size is given for some rows only: seen once, a few or many times, or a class if the clone is expanded.

D: NA
J: TRBJ2-1
V: TRBV12-3/TRBV12-4
size: many
DNA: TGTGCCAGCAGTTTTCGGACGGGACTCAATGAGCAGTTCTTC
CDR3: CASSFRTGLNEQFF

D: TRBD1
J: TRBJ1-2
V: TRBV7-8
size: many
DNA: TGTGCCAGCAGCTCAGAACAGGGGAATGGCTACACCTTC
CDR3: CASSSEQGNGYTF

D: NA
J: TRBJ1-2
V: TRBV12-3/TRBV12-4
size: NA
DNA: TGTGCCAGCAGTTTCCTCAGGGGTGTCTATGGCTACACCTTC
CDR3: CASSFLRGVYGYTF

D: TRBD2
J: TRBJ2-3
V: TRBV2
size: NA
DNA: TGTGCCAGCAGACCCGGGACTAGCGGGGCAGATACGCAGTATTTT
CDR3: CASRPGTSGADTQYF

D: TRBD2
J: TRBJ2-7
V: TRBV10-3
size: many
DNA: TGTGCCATCAGTGAGTCAGGACTAGCGGGCCACTACGAGCAGTACTTC
CDR3: CAISESGLAGHYEQYF

D: TRBD1
J: TRBJ2-7
V: TRBV27
size: NA
DNA: TGTGCCAGCAGCAACCAGGACAGGGTCCACGAGCAGTACTTC
CDR3: CASSNQDRVHEQYF

D: TRBD2
J: TRBJ2-1
V: TRBV7-3
size: many
DNA: TGTGCCAGCAGCTTAAGGGCGGGAGGGTCTTTAAATGAGCAGTTCTTC
CDR3: CASSLRAGGSLNEQFF

D: NA
J: TRBJ1-5
V: TRBV24-1
size: many
DNA: TGTGCCACCAGCCGGGGAAGCAATCAGCCCCAGCATTTT
CDR3: CATSRGSNQPQHF

D: NA
J: TRBJ1-2
V: TRBV12-3/TRBV12-4
size: many
DNA: TGTGCCAGCAGTCCCGGACGCAAAAGGGTCTATGGCTACACCTTC
CDR3: CASSPGRKRVYGYTF

D: NA
J: TRBJ2-1
V: TRBV24-1
size: few
DNA: TGTGCCACCAGTGATCGGGCGGCCAACAATGAGCAGTTCTTC
CDR3: CATSDRAANNEQFF

D: NA
J: TRBJ1-5
V: TRBV28
size: many
DNA: TGTGCCGGCTCACAGGTCAATCAGCCCCAGCATTTT
CDR3: CAGSQVNQPQHF

D: NA
J: TRBJ2-2
V: TRBV6-1
size: NA
DNA: TGTGCCAGCAGGAGGGGGTCGGACGGGAGGTGGGGGGAGCTGTTTTTT
CDR3: CASRRGSDGRWGELFF

D: NA
J: TRBJ1-3
V: TRBV5-1
size: NA
DNA: TGCGCCAGCAGCTTGGAAGGCAGGGAAGGAAACACCATATATTTT
CDR3: CASSLEGREGNTIYF

D: NA
J: TRBJ1-5
V: TRBV12-3/TRBV12-4
size: NA
DNA: TGTGCCAGCAGTTTCGGCAGGGCATACAATCAGCCCCAGCATTTT
CDR3: CASSFGRAYNQPQHF

D: NA
J: TRBJ1-1
V: TRBV7-9
size: many
DNA: TGTGCCAGCAGCCCGCTAGGGACACTGAACACTGAAGCTTTCTTT
CDR3: CASSPLGTLNTEAFF

D: TRBD1
J: TRBJ1-1
V: TRBV29-1
size: NA
DNA: TGCAGCGTTTCTGGGACAGAGAACACTGAAGCTTTCTTT
CDR3: CSVSGTENTEAFF

D: NA
J: TRBJ2-1
V: TRBV19
size: NA
DNA: TGTGCCAGTAGTATTTTGTCAGGACGAGGGAATGAGCAGTTCTTC
CDR3: CASSILSGRGNEQFF